The 5 T cell receptor beta chains below come from one sample, sequenced in a study of blood T cell repertoires in COVID-19. The repertoire was sequenced with immunoSEQ multiplex PCR; TCRdb's copy has only in-frame clones and lacks some. The sample yields some 250,000 clones, 80% to 90% seen once. Sequenced input: PBMCs or T cells enriched from blood (not recorded which). The receptors here all came from a woman aged 45 to 65 who had recovered from COVID-19.

The chain uses TRBV11-2 and TRBJ2-2; D is unclear. From germline, CDR1 is SGHAT and CDR2 FQNNGV. The V gene lost 2 bases and the J gene lost 1 base, with 8 bases spanning the gap. The CDR3 length is 15 residues. This chain's CDR3 is CASSLSPRNTGELFF. The CDR3 DNA sequence: TGTGCCAGCAGCTTATCTCCCAGGAACACCGGGGAGCTGTTTTTT.

The chain links TRBV27 to TRBJ2-7, with D possibly being TRBD1 (6 bases). In germline, CDR1 is MNHEY, CDR2 SMNVEV (reference sequence). V was trimmed by 3 bases and J by 2 bases, leaving 11 bases between them. This CDR3 is built from 14 residues. CDR3 sequence: CASSFSSGAYEQYF. Written as DNA, the CDR3 is TGTGCCAGCAGTTTCTCCTCAGGGGCCTACGAGCAGTACTTC.

This chain links TRBV3-1 (or the pseudogene TRBV3-2) with TRBJ1-1; D unclear. The CDR3 consists of 13 residues. Germline lookup yields CDR1 LGHDT and CDR2 YNNKEL (reference sequence). V was cut by 4 bases and J by 6 bases, with 12 bases left in between. The CDR3 protein is CASSPISSAEAFF. The CDR3 region has the DNA TGTGCCAGCAGCCCAATTAGTTCGGCTGAAGCTTTCTTT.

The chain is built from TRBV30 and TRBJ1-2, with D unresolved. V shed 2 bases and J shed 4 bases, with 8 bases lying between them. The CDR3 has 12 residues. Germline CDR1 reads GTSNPN; CDR2 reads SVGIG (reference sequence). CDR3 in amino acids: CAWSLGFYGYTF. CDR3 nucleotide sequence: TGTGCCTGGAGTCTGGGCTTCTATGGCTACACCTTC.

The chain recombines TRBV9 with TRBJ2-1, with 10 bases matching TRBD2. J was trimmed by 4 bases and V by 4 bases; bases with no gene match: 8. The CDR3 has 16 amino acids. Germline lookup yields CDR1 SGDLS and CDR2 YYNGEE. The CDR3 sequence is CASSPRLAGYYNEQFF. DNA for the CDR3: TGTGCCAGCAGCCCCCGACTAGCGGGTTATTACAATGAGCAGTTCTTC. Based on the CDR3 plus reference TRBV9 and TRBJ2-1, the full variable domain is DSGVTQTPKHLITATGQRVTLRCSPRSGDLSVYWYQQSLDQGLQFLIQYYNGEERAKGNILERFSAQQFPDLHSELNLSSLELGDSALYFCASSPRLAGYYNEQFFGPGTRLTVL.